This T cell receptor (beta chain) was found in a study of shared clonotypes between healthy human individuals (dated by TCRdb to 2020 to 2021). Study-level background: A few men and two women, aged 18 to 49 years, made up the cohort. For each donor, three plates each were used for CD4 naive and CD4 memory, two plates were used for CD8 naive, and one plate was used for CD8 memory. To estimate repertoire size and how much clonotypes are shared between individuals, the study performed deep sequencing of blood TCR repertoires from a few healthy adults. Different laboratories and diverse techniques were used to prepare libraries and sequence TCR repertoires, to increase sequencing depth and limit assay-specific biases. Each donor's leukapheresis produced roughly between roughly 0.94 and 9.5 billion PBMCs. Beyond this particular receptor, the publication reports: Only blood was sampled, and tissue TCR repertoires likely differ from those in blood. Estimated clonotype richness was generally larger for naive than for memory subsets. Even with the large sequencing depth, rarefaction of the sorted-subset datasets indicated that sequencing was incomplete. Higher generation probabilities were observed for clonotypes shared by all four sorted-subset donors than for non-shared clonotypes. Because the study included a small number of donors, the genetic and exposure-history diversity represented was limited. Pairwise subsampling indicated that sequencing depth was expected to affect the degree of clonotype sharing among donors. Approximately 5% of naive CD4, 3.5% of naive CD8, roughly 2.4% of memory CD4, and approximately 0.4% of memory CD8 clonotypes were shared across a few donors.

TCR CDR3 regions were amplified from genomic DNA by multiplex PCR using the deep immunoSEQ assay. Extracted genomic DNA from each cell subset was spread evenly across all wells of several immunoSEQ 96-well plates, with each plate serving as a replicate. For sorted subsets, each replicate PCR was loaded with around 200 ng genomic DNA, equivalent to 30,000 or so T cell genomes. Purified libraries were measured with a Qubit 3.0 fluorometer, size-checked on a Bioanalyzer 2100, and measured again with the KAPA Library Quantification kit. Every immunoSEQ 96-well plate was sequenced on a separate single-read 150-cycle Illumina NextSeq 550 flow cell. In the authors' own workflow: Because the immunoSEQ output held only junctional sequences and lacked quality scores, the filtering could not match the filtering applied to full-length reads. Sequences were annotated with PyIR, a Python wrapper for IgBLAST v1.9, using IMGT germline references to assign V/J genes and CDR3. Reads were removed for weak V/J assignments (E-value above 1e-6), missing CDR3, stop codons, out-of-frame junctions, or ambiguous translated residues. V3J clonotypes were defined as sequences sharing the same inferred V gene, J gene, and CDR3 amino acid sequence. To compute the percentage overlap between repertoires, the number of shared unique clonotypes was divided by the size of the smaller repertoire. Richness of each repertoire was evaluated using RTK rarefaction, the Chao1 estimator, and Recon v2.1 estimates of unobserved clonotypes. Generation probabilities were computed with OLGA for all TCRbeta clonotypes obtained by the gDNA method from a handful of donors. Here the immuneACCESS table is served through TCRdb, limited to in-frame sequences with V and J called. Missing clones are a known gap in these copies; in checked studies unresolved V genes cover under half, and the rest lacks a known reason. V, J and clone size derive from that table, while D and trimming were established from the DNA sequence. Here the sample has over a million clones; around 78% occur a single time. The top ten hold around 0.47% of the sample.

As for this clone: Its antigen remains unidentified. The input lacks base qualities; no much larger clone sits a single base away.

Including cysteine and phenylalanine, the CDR3 has 17 amino acids. Only the CDR3 portion is preserved as DNA: 51 bases, with reading frame beginning at the first base. CDR1 SGHAT and CDR2 FQNNGV were looked up in the germline V gene. V gives up 2 bases and J gives up 0 bases, and the segment between their germline ends measures 14 bases. Donors were healthy HIV-negative adults with no recently reported acute infections or vaccinations. All donors were Caucasian adults living in Nashville, Tennessee, USA. CD4+ T cells were enriched by magnetic negative selection; naive cells were then positively selected on CD45RA, and the negative fraction formed the memory subset. After blood collection by leukapheresis, PBMCs were isolated using Ficoll-Histopaque density gradient centrifugation and then cryopreserved in the vapor phase of liquid nitrogen. Analytical flow cytometry was used to check the purity and quantity of every magnetically sorted T cell population. From each sorted fraction, genomic DNA was isolated and quantified by UV absorbance on a Nanodrop 2000c.

The TCR was taken from a man aged 18 to 29 in good health. Some clones in this sample may be carry-over from other donors' samples. The chain joins TRBV11-2 to TRBJ1-3; the D gene identity is not certain. The sample was memory CD4+ T cells from PBMCs. Taken with the paper, the label for cell subset or site translates to: CD45RA-negative fraction. CDR3 sequence: CASSLIRSESSGNTIYF. The DNA is TGTGCCAGCAGCTTAATTAGGTCAGAGAGCTCTGGAAACACCATATATTTT.